Listed below are T cell receptor beta chains from one sample, sequenced in a study of a mutant IDH1 vaccine in newly diagnosed glioma. Data came from immunoSEQ multiplex PCR; TCRdb stores just in-frame clones and leaves some out. The table records approximately 32,000 clones, around nine tenths of them present only once. These receptors have no identified antigens. The sample in question was PBMCs, obtained from a glioma patient whose treatment included an IDH1 peptide vaccine. These receptors were taken from a man between 35 and 55 years old with glioma. Each CDR3 is given with its conserved first and last residue. A D gene is named only where the DNA matches it firmly. Size is omitted from some rows. Given values are once, few, many or a class for expanded clones.

15,-,TRBJ1-5,TRBV7-2,-,TGTGCCAGCAGCTTAGTTAATTTGGGAGTTCAGCCCCAGCATTTT,CASSLVNLGVQPQHF
15,-,TRBJ1-5,TRBV2,few,TGTGCCAGCAGTGTTGAAGGGGGAAGCAATCAGCCCCAGCATTTT,CASSVEGGSNQPQHF
17,-,TRBJ2-2,TRBV7-8,-,TGTGCCAGCAGCTTATTTCGCGGACGAACCTACACCGGGGAGCTGTTTTTT,CASSLFRGRTYTGELFF
12,-,TRBJ2-5,TRBV27,-,TGTGCCAGCAGTCAGCAGGGGGGGGCCCAGTACTTC,CASSQQGGAQYF
14,-,TRBJ2-2,TRBV6-5,-,TGTGCCAGCGGACCGGACCCGAACACCGGGGAGCTGTTTTTT,CASGPDPNTGELFF
15,-,TRBJ1-3,TRBV4-2,-,TGTGCCAGCAGCCAACAACAGACCTCTGGAAACACCATATATTTT,CASSQQQTSGNTIYF
15,TRBD1,TRBJ1-2,TRBV7-2,-,TGTGCCAGCAGCTTAGCCGAACAGGGGTACTATGGCTACACCTTC,CASSLAEQGYYGYTF
11,-,TRBJ1-2,TRBV28,-,TGTGCCAGCAGATTTCCCGGTGGCTACACCTTC,CASRFPGGYTF
17,TRBD2,TRBJ2-1,TRBV19,-,TGTGCCAGTAGGACCACGGGACTAGCGGGAAACTACAATGAGCAGTTCTTC,CASRTTGLAGNYNEQFF
19,-,TRBJ2-6,TRBV10-3,-,TGTGCCATCAGTACTGAGGGACTTTTCCCCCGCTCTGGGGCCAACGTCCTGACTTTC,CAISTEGLFPRSGANVLTF
14,-,TRBJ1-4,TRBV25-1,-,TGTGCCAGCAGTGAATCCAGAACTAATGAAAAACTGTTTTTT,CASSESRTNEKLFF
14,-,TRBJ2-7,TRBV7-9,-,TGTGCCAGCAGCTTTTGGGAGGGGGCCAACGAGCAGTACTTC,CASSFWEGANEQYF
15,-,TRBJ2-2,TRBV25-1,-,TGTGCCAGCAGTGAAGGGAGGACATACACCGGGGAGCTGTTTTTT,CASSEGRTYTGELFF
13,TRBD2,TRBJ2-7,TRBV14,-,TGTGCCAGCGGACTAGCGGGGATCTACGAGCAGTACTTC,CASGLAGIYEQYF
15,-,TRBJ1-4,TRBV2,-,TGTGCCAGCATTTGGATGGGTTCGACTAATGAAAAACTGTTTTTT,CASIWMGSTNEKLFF
13,TRBD1,TRBJ1-1,TRBV29-1,once,TGCAGCGCCCGGACAGGGCTGAACACTGAAGCTTTCTTT,CSARTGLNTEAFF
14,-,TRBJ2-7,TRBV27,-,TGTGCCAGCGGTGGGACACTAGCAACCTACGAGCAGTACTTC,CASGGTLATYEQYF
15,TRBD2,TRBJ2-1,TRBV6-5,-,TGTGCCAGCAGACCACCGGGACTAGGATGGAGTGAGCAGTTCTTC,CASRPPGLGWSEQFF
15,TRBD1,TRBJ2-5,TRBV7-7,-,TGTGCTAGCAGCTTATTACAGGGGGCCCAAGAGACCCAGTACTTC,CASSLLQGAQETQYF
16,-,TRBJ2-4,TRBV5-6,-,TGTGCCAGCGTCCGCAGGGGTGGGTTAGCCAAAAACATTCAGTACTTC,CASVRRGGLAKNIQYF
14,-,TRBJ1-1,TRBV14,-,TGTGCCAGCAGCCCCATCGCCCGGCCCACTGAAGCTTTCTTT,CASSPIARPTEAFF
15,TRBD1,TRBJ2-2,TRBV7-3,-,TGTGCCAGCAGCCGGGACAGGGAATCTACCGGGGAGCTGTTTTTT,CASSRDRESTGELFF
18,TRBD1,TRBJ2-6,TRBV28,-,TGTGCCAGCAGTTTTTCGGGACAGGGGAGGACTGGGGCCAACGTCCTGACTTTC,CASSFSGQGRTGANVLTF
14,-,TRBJ1-2,TRBV11-2,-,TGTGCCAGCAGCTCACAGGCCGCTAACTATGGCTACACCTTC,CASSSQAANYGYTF
16,-,TRBJ1-5,TRBV5-6,-,TGTGCCAGCAGCCCGAACGGAGCGGGTAGCAATCAGCCCCAGCATTTT,CASSPNGAGSNQPQHF
14,-,TRBJ1-5,TRBV25-1,-,TGTGCCAGCAGTGAGGAAAGACTAAGCCAGCCCCAGCATTTT,CASSEERLSQPQHF
17,-,TRBJ2-1,TRBV5-6,-,TGTGCCAGCAGCTCCTTTCAGTCGGTCGGAGAGGACAATGAGCAGTTCTTC,CASSSFQSVGEDNEQFF
17,-,TRBJ2-1,TRBV7-6,-,TGTGCCAGCAGCTCCACCCCCCGGGGCTCGGGGGCCAATGAGCAGTTCTTC,CASSSTPRGSGANEQFF
15,TRBD2,TRBJ2-3,TRBV19,-,TGTGCCAGTACCATGACAGCGGGAGGCACAGATACGCAGTATTTT,CASTMTAGGTDTQYF
13,TRBD2,TRBJ2-1,TRBV29-1,-,TGCAGCGTTGAAGGTATGAGCGGGGGGGCCAAGTTCTTC,CSVEGMSGGAKFF
15,-,TRBJ1-1,TRBV6-5,once,TGTGCCAGCAGTTACGGCAGGATAGGGAACACTGAAGCTTTCTTT,CASSYGRIGNTEAFF
14,-,TRBJ1-3,TRBV6-5,-,TGTGCCACCGGCATCCATCGGGGGGGAAACACCATATATTTT,CATGIHRGGNTIYF
14,TRBD1,TRBJ1-2,TRBV11-2,few,TGTGCCAGCAGCCAGGGGGCAGGGCGGTATGGCTACACCTTC,CASSQGAGRYGYTF
14,-,TRBJ2-3,TRBV5-1,-,TGCGCCAGCAGCTTGTTTGACGGCGCAGATACGCAGTATTTT,CASSLFDGADTQYF
15,-,TRBJ1-5,TRBV6-1,-,TGTGCCAGCAGTCCCCGACAGAGTGTCAATCAGCCCCAGCATTTT,CASSPRQSVNQPQHF
15,-,TRBJ2-2,TRBV7-8,-,TGTGCCAGCAGCCCCGTGGGCGCAGGTACCGGGGAGCTGTTTTTT,CASSPVGAGTGELFF
15,-,TRBJ1-2,TRBV7-2,few,TGTGCCAGCAGCCCGACGACAGGCGTTAACTATGGCTACACCTTC,CASSPTTGVNYGYTF
15,-,TRBJ1-6,TRBV4-1,-,TGCGCCAGCAGCCGCCTGGAAGGGGCCGGTTCACCCCTCCACTTT,CASSRLEGAGSPLHF
13,-,TRBJ2-7,TRBV6-6,-,TGTGCCAGCAGCCCTGCCGGGTCCTACGAGCAGTACTTC,CASSPAGSYEQYF
16,-,TRBJ2-5,TRBV7-9,-,TGTGCCAGCAGCTTAGCTGGTGGAGGGGTCCAAGAGACCCAGTACTTC,CASSLAGGGVQETQYF
15,TRBD1,TRBJ1-5,TRBV2,few,TGTGCCAGCAGTAAGGACAGGGCGGGCAATCAGCCCCAGCATTTT,CASSKDRAGNQPQHF